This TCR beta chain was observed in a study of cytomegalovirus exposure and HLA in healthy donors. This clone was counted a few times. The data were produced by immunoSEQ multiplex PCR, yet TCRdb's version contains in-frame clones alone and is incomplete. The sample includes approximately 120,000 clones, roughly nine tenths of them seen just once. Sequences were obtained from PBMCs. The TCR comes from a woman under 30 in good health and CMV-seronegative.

The CDR3 spells CASSLAGSRDPYEQYF. CDR3 bases: TGTGCCAGCAGCTTAGCGGGGAGCAGAGACCCCTACGAGCAGTACTTC. The chain has TRBV7-9 and TRBJ2-7, with D possibly TRBD2 on 5 matching bases. Germline assignment: CDR1 SEHNR and CDR2 FQNEAQ (reference sequence). The CDR3 is 16 amino acids. Trimming cost V 0 bases and J 2 bases, with 14 bases left between them.